This TCR beta chain originates from a study of T-cell reconstitution after alpha-beta-depleted transplantation in children. General study findings and limits: Newly generated T cells supplied most T-cell counts and diversity one year post-transplant. There were some patients whose high TCRbeta diversity at day 60 came from surviving recipient T cells and thymic progenitors. Approximately two months post-transplant, alpha-beta T cells reportedly originated from several hundred expanded graft clones.

Construction of the TCRbeta library involved unique molecular identifiers. In TCRdb, the PCR reads were re-called with MiXCR into one record per CDR3 protein. The table includes 780,000 or so distinct CDR3 sequences, 15% to 20% detected once. This clonotype was detected only a few times. Its antigen is still unknown. One junction end disagrees with the germline gene, perhaps due to a read error. This CDR3 contains 14 residues. Germline V CDR1 and CDR2: DFQATT, SNEGSKA (reference sequence). The V gene is TRBV20-1, the J gene TRBJ2-1; 14 bases line up with TRBD2. The sequence was obtained from a male patient younger than 18 who had a stem cell transplant for acute lymphoblastic leukemia, so the T cells may come from the graft donor. The sequencing here drew on PBMCs, mostly from graft donor cells, taken 360 days after TCRalphabeta/CD19-depleted stem cell transplant. CDR3 loop: CSAWTSGRLLVPLF. In nucleotides, the CDR3 is TGCAGTGCTTGGACTAGCGGGAGGCTCCTAGTCCCCCTCTTC.